Listed below are T cell receptor beta chains from one sample, sequenced in a study of cytomegalovirus exposure and HLA in healthy donors. TCRdb keeps only in-frame clones here, not all; method: immunoSEQ multiplex PCR. The data show nearly 110,000 clones, with approximately 79% seen just once and around 13% held by the top ten. The sample was PBMCs. These receptors originate from a woman in her forties in good health and CMV-seropositive. CDR3s include the opening cysteine and the closing phenylalanine or tryptophan. Fields, in order: J gene, clone size, V gene, D gene, CDR3 protein, CDR3 DNA. The D gene is left open where the match is weak. Some rows mark clone size as missing; the rest say once, few, many or name a class of expanded clone.

TRBJ2-3 | . | TRBV11-1 | TRBD1 | CASTDRDTDTQYF | TGTGCCAGCACCGACAGGGACACAGATACGCAGTATTTT
TRBJ1-2 | once | TRBV5-4 | . | CASSIGTRGYTF | TGTGCCAGCAGCATTGGGACTCGAGGCTACACCTTC
TRBJ2-5 | . | TRBV5-4 | TRBD1 | CASSVGQGHETQYF | TGTGCCAGCAGCGTGGGACAGGGTCATGAGACCCAGTACTTC
TRBJ2-5 | . | TRBV11-2 | . | CASSTDRTQYF | TGTGCCAGCAGCACCGACAGGACCCAGTACTTC
TRBJ1-2 | . | TRBV4-2 | . | CASSRKTDPNYGYTF | TGTGCCAGCAGCCGAAAGACAGACCCTAACTATGGCTACACCTTC
TRBJ2-2 | . | TRBV9 | . | CASSVTGLHTGELFF | TGTGCCAGCAGCGTAACGGGACTTCATACCGGGGAGCTGTTTTTT
TRBJ2-3 | . | TRBV7-3 | . | CASSLYGTVPIPNTQYF | TGTGCCAGCAGCTTGTACGGAACAGTACCCATCCCTAATACGCAGTATTTT
TRBJ1-2 | . | TRBV6-5 | . | CASSYGTDGYTF | TGTGCCAGCAGTTACGGTACGGATGGCTACACCTTC
TRBJ2-5 | . | TRBV30 | . | CASRILETQYF | TGTGCCTCCAGGATATTGGAGACCCAGTACTTC
TRBJ1-1 | . | TRBV29-1 | . | CSVEGLTVNTEAFF | TGCAGCGTTGAAGGGTTAACTGTAAACACTGAAGCTTTCTTT
TRBJ2-5 | . | TRBV6-1 | TRBD2 | CASRAAGGQETQYF | TGTGCCAGCAGGGCCGCGGGGGGACAAGAGACCCAGTACTTC
TRBJ2-5 | . | TRBV9 | TRBD2 | CASSTSGQETQYF | TGTGCCAGCAGCACTAGCGGCCAAGAGACCCAGTACTTC
TRBJ2-5 | . | TRBV27 | . | CASSLGRAETQYF | TGTGCCAGCAGTTTAGGCAGGGCAGAGACCCAGTACTTC
TRBJ1-1 | . | TRBV6-5 | . | CASSYRGGDTEAFF | TGTGCCAGCAGTTACCGGGGGGGGGACACTGAAGCTTTCTTT
TRBJ1-2 | . | TRBV29-1 | TRBD1 | CSVGGQVFGYTF | TGCAGCGTTGGGGGACAGGTGTTTGGCTACACCTTC
TRBJ2-7 | . | TRBV7-2 | . | CASSVRRSSYEQYF | TGTGCCAGCAGCGTCCGACGGAGCTCCTACGAGCAGTACTTC
TRBJ2-7 | . | TRBV15 | . | CATSAPGQHYEQYF | TGTGCCACCAGCGCCCCGGGACAACACTACGAGCAGTACTTC
TRBJ2-2 | once | TRBV4-3 | . | CASSRGPRGTGELFF | TGCGCCAGCAGCCGCGGACCACGGGGGACCGGGGAGCTGTTTTTT
TRBJ1-5 | . | TRBV2 | . | CASTTLPRNQPQHF | TGTGCCAGCACCACTCTCCCGAGGAACCAGCCCCAGCATTTT
TRBJ1-3 | few | TRBV13 | TRBD1 | CASSLGVGQGSGNTIYF | TGTGCCAGCAGCTTAGGAGTGGGACAGGGTTCTGGAAACACCATATATTTT
TRBJ1-2 | . | TRBV4-1 | TRBD1 | CASSQITGGAGYGYTF | TGCGCCAGCAGCCAAATAACAGGGGGCGCTGGCTATGGCTACACCTTC
TRBJ2-2 | . | TRBV6-1 | TRBD2 | CASRGTTSGVGELFF | TGTGCCAGCAGAGGCACGACTAGCGGGGTGGGGGAGCTGTTTTTT
TRBJ2-5 | . | TRBV7-9 | TRBD1 | CASSSGQGAKETQYF | TGTGCCAGCAGCTCGGGACAGGGGGCTAAAGAGACCCAGTACTTC
TRBJ2-7 | few | TRBV6-5 | TRBD1 | CASSYSTGGGYEQYF | TGTGCCAGCAGTTACTCGACAGGGGGCGGGTACGAGCAGTACTTC
TRBJ1-4 | . | TRBV19 | . | CASTSKAGFLLGQEKLFF | TGTGCCAGTACCAGCAAAGCAGGTTTTCTTCTGGGACAAGAAAAACTGTTTTTT
TRBJ2-3 | . | TRBV6-5 | . | CASRGASSGTDTQYF | TGTGCCAGCAGGGGAGCTAGTTCTGGCACAGATACGCAGTATTTT
TRBJ2-3 | . | TRBV6-1 | . | CASNEDMGGKYTQYF | TGTGCCAGCAATGAGGATATGGGGGGTAAATATACGCAGTATTTT
TRBJ2-3 | . | TRBV19 | . | CASSNPRDVDTQYF | TGTGCCAGTAGTAACCCTCGAGATGTGGATACGCAGTATTTT
TRBJ2-5 | once | TRBV5-4 | TRBD2 | CASSLGASGGLSTAQYF | TGTGCCAGCAGCTTGGGGGCAAGCGGGGGGCTCTCAACGGCCCAGTACTTC
TRBJ1-1 | . | TRBV18 | . | CAGSLGAMNTEAFF | TGTGCCGGATCCCTGGGGGCTATGAACACTGAAGCTTTCTTT
TRBJ1-6 | few | TRBV5-1 | . | CASSLEGASNSPLHF | TGCGCCAGCAGCTTGGAGGGAGCTAGCAATTCACCCCTCCACTTT
TRBJ1-4 | few | TRBV30 | TRBD1 | CAWSGTAGGEKLFF | TGTGCCTGGAGCGGGACAGCCGGGGGTGAAAAACTGTTTTTT
TRBJ1-2 | . | TRBV19 | . | CASSIQPGADYGYTF | TGTGCCAGTAGTATCCAGCCAGGGGCGGACTATGGCTACACCTTC
TRBJ1-2 | . | TRBV7-6 | . | CASSREINYGYTF | TGTGCCAGCAGCCGCGAAATAAACTATGGCTACACCTTC
TRBJ1-3 | . | TRBV30 | . | CAWSRGSGNTIYF | TGTGCCTGGTCTCGGGGGTCTGGAAACACCATATATTTT
TRBJ2-5 | . | TRBV7-9 | . | CASSLQGRVLETQYF | TGTGCCAGCAGCTTACAGGGGAGGGTCTTAGAGACCCAGTACTTC
TRBJ1-5 | few | TRBV2 | TRBD1 | CASREQGSQHF | TGTGCCAGCAGGGAACAGGGGAGCCAGCATTTT
TRBJ2-7 | . | TRBV5-5 | TRBD1 | CASSFTGGGEQYF | TGTGCCAGCTCCTTCACAGGGGGCGGCGAGCAGTACTTC
TRBJ2-5 | . | TRBV5-8 | . | CASSLGGAQETQYF | TGTGCCAGCAGCTTGGGTGGGGCACAAGAGACCCAGTACTTC
TRBJ1-2 | . | TRBV4-2 | TRBD1 | CASSPRDSPNYGYTF | TGTGCCAGCAGCCCGCGGGACAGCCCTAACTATGGCTACACCTTC
TRBJ2-5 | . | TRBV11-2 | . | CASSDLAETQYF | TGTGCCAGCAGCGATCTAGCGGAGACCCAGTACTTC
TRBJ2-1 | . | TRBV6-5 | TRBD2 | CASSYSRRGGVEQFF | TGTGCCAGCAGTTACTCGAGGCGGGGGGGCGTTGAGCAGTTCTTC
TRBJ1-5 | . | TRBV6-5 | . | CASSYSGNSNQPQHF | TGTGCCAGCAGTTACTCGGGCAATTCAAATCAGCCCCAGCATTTT
TRBJ1-2 | . | TRBV4-3 | TRBD1 | CASSQRDSNPNGYTF | TGCGCCAGCAGCCAGAGGGACAGTAACCCTAATGGCTACACCTTC
TRBJ1-1 | . | TRBV7-8 | . | CASSLTTVLNTEAFF | TGTGCCAGCAGCTTGACGACAGTTTTGAACACTGAAGCTTTCTTT
TRBJ1-3 | . | TRBV5-4 | . | CASSLGGVSSGNTIYF | TGTGCCAGCAGCTTGGGGGGGGTGAGCTCTGGAAACACCATATATTTT
TRBJ2-7 | once | TRBV18 | . | CASSPSGSYEQYF | TGTGCCAGCTCACCATCAGGGTCCTACGAGCAGTACTTC
TRBJ2-7 | . | TRBV5-6 | . | CASSFTVAAVSFYEQYF | TGTGCCAGCAGCTTTACGGTCGCGGCAGTATCCTTCTACGAGCAGTACTTC
TRBJ1-2 | . | TRBV6-5 | . | CASSYSDSLGYTF | TGTGCCAGCAGTTACTCGGACAGTCTTGGCTACACCTTC
TRBJ1-1 | . | TRBV14 | . | CASSPWEGPLNTEAFF | TGTGCCAGCAGCCCCTGGGAGGGTCCTCTGAACACTGAAGCTTTCTTT
TRBJ2-5 | . | TRBV5-1 | . | CASSLAAAGQETQYF | TGCGCCAGCAGCTTGGCCGCGGCGGGCCAAGAGACCCAGTACTTC
TRBJ1-2 | . | TRBV5-6 | . | CASSLPRDYGYTF | TGTGCCAGCAGCTTGCCCCGGGACTATGGCTACACCTTC
TRBJ1-4 | . | TRBV30 | TRBD1 | CAWSFRTGLNEKLFF | TGTGCCTGGAGTTTCAGGACAGGGCTAAATGAAAAACTGTTTTTT
TRBJ2-7 | . | TRBV6-1 | . | CASTRLYEQYF | TGTGCCAGCACCCGTCTCTACGAGCAGTACTTC